The table lists the clone carrying this T cell receptor beta chain with a few counts. Its antigen is not known. The sample comes from a study of T cell repertoires in cytomegalovirus infection. Notes on the study in general: Carriage of CMV together with the relevant HLA was identifiable through cumulative public TCR beta family frequency.

TCRdb independently ran MiXCR on the reads; one entry per CDR3 protein. The table has 150,000 to 190,000 distinct CDR3 sequences, about a quarter seen once. Germline V gene lookup returns CDR1 MNHEY and CDR2 SVGAGI. Trimming removed 6 bases from V and 1 base from J; junction bases left unmatched: 7. There are 17 residues in the CDR3. V usage is TRBV6-5 and J usage is TRBJ2-1, with 12 nucleotides matching TRBD2. This clonotype was sampled from a human donor in good health (CMV status not recorded). Some clones in this sample may be carry-over from other donors' samples. Sequencing was carried out using PBMCs. The CDR3 loop is CASSPLAGGGSYNEQFF. CDR3 coding DNA: TGTGCCAGCAGCCCTCTAGCGGGGGGGGGGTCCTACAATGAGCAGTTCTTC.